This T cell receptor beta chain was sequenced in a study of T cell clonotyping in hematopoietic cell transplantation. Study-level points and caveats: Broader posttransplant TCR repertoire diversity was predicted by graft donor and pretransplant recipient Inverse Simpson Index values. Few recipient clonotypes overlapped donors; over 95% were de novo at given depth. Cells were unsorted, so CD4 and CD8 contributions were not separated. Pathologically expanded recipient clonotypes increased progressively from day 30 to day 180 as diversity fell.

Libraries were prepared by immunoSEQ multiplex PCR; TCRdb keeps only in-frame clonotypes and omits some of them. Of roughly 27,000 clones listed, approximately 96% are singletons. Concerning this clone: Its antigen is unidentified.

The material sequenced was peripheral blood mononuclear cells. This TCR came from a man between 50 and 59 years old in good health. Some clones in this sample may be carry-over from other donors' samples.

CDR3 bases: TGTGCCAGCACCGCCCCCTTAACTAATTCACCCCTCCACTTT. Encoded protein: CASTAPLTNSPLHF. The chain couples TRBV28 to TRBJ1-6, with no clear D. This CDR3 contains 14 residues. In germline, CDR1 is MDHEN, CDR2 SYDVKM. Deletions cut 7 bases from V and 6 bases from J, with 13 bases between. Full variable domain (rest looked up from reference TRBV28 and TRBJ1-6): DVKVTQSSRYLVKRTGEKVFLECVQDMDHENMFWYRQDPGLGLRLIYFSYDVKMKEKGDIPEGYSVSREKKERFSLILESASTNQTSMYLCASTAPLTNSPLHFGNGTRLTVT.